This T cell receptor beta chain was observed in a study of a mutant IDH1 vaccine in newly diagnosed glioma listed by TCRdb under 2021. Background on the whole study: Vaccination began 4-6 weeks after radiotherapy alone, or alongside temozolomide cycles in the chemotherapy-containing groups. Of the roughly 34 treated patients, around 62% were male and approximately 40% were female, and a mean age of 40.4 years was recorded. Prior to enrollment, patients had been given standard therapy consisting of radiotherapy alone, temozolomide alone, or radiochemotherapy with temozolomide, with the combination given to most patients. The week-35 safety follow-up was designated visit V12, and the week-47 end of study was designated visit V13. Peripheral blood was collected at six visits: V03 (baseline), V05, V07, V10, V12 and V13. For exploratory analyses, longitudinal TCRB deep sequencing was carried out in about two dozen treated patients wherever samples were available. On the study overall, not on this receptor specifically: Immune responses induced by the vaccine were seen in roughly 92% of patients across multiple MHC alleles. Pseudoprogression seemed to be unrelated to changes in the top peripheral T cell clonotypes found by TCRB sequencing. Selection of PBMC samples for TCRB deep sequencing was based on availability. According to the authors, sample limitations meant that analyses of patient blood samples could not be reproduced.

Receptors were amplified or captured by the immunoSEQ multiplex PCR assay. Rearranged TCR beta chain sequences were amplified using the hsTCRB Kit according to the manufacturer's protocol. An Illumina MiSeq was used to sequence the TCRB libraries. In the original analysis: The proprietary platform of the kit vendor was used for demultiplexing, trimming and gene mapping. As stored in TCRdb, this immuneACCESS dataset retains in-frame rearrangements with V and J assigned. A fraction of the clones does not appear; measured against another copy, unresolved V genes explain less than half of the discrepancy, and the remainder lacks a known reason. The V and J calls and clone size come from that table; D and trimming were worked out from the DNA. In all, the sample holds roughly 56,000 clones, and 75% of those were seen once. The ten biggest clones cover roughly 5.4% of the sample. As to this clone: Its antigen is unknown. No base quality information exists; no much larger clone differs at one position.

The time point label, read with the paper, signifies: week 47, end of study. Each vaccine dose was 300 ug of a 20-mer mutant IDH1 peptide in Montanide, given subcutaneously with topical imiquimod. Eight vaccinations were administered to patients in weeks 1, 3, 5, 7, 11, 15, 19 and 23, corresponding to visits V03 through V10. Donors had newly diagnosed WHO grade 3 or 4 IDH1-mutant astrocytomas with loss of nuclear ATRX. The samples were drawn from NOA16, a multicentre, single-arm, open-label phase I trial in Germany that tested a mutant IDH1 peptide vaccine in humans for the first time. The DNeasy Blood and Tissue Kit was used to extract genomic DNA from EDTA blood for TCRB sequencing. From the cysteine up to the phenylalanine, the CDR3 has a length of 12 residues. Only the CDR3 part of the read is kept: 36 bases, read in frame from the first base. In the germline V gene, CDR1 corresponds to SGHDN and CDR2 to FVKESK. The V and J ends are trimmed by 4 bases and 6 bases, leaving 10 bases between them.

The rearranged segments are TRBV14 and TRBJ2-7; the D segment could be TRBD1, given 6 matching bases. The input for sequencing was PBMCs, taken from a glioma patient whose treatment included an IDH1 peptide vaccine. This TCR derives from a man aged 45-65 years with glioma. The DNA sequence reads TGTGCCAGCAGCCGCTCAGGGGTCGAGCAGTACTTC. Translated, this gives CASSRSGVEQYF. With the rest looked up from the reference TRBV14 and TRBJ2-7 genes rather than sequenced, the full variable domain is EAGVTQFPSHSVIEKGQTVTLRCDPISGHDNLYWYRRVMGKEIKFLLHFVKESKQDESGMPNNRFLAERTGGTYSTLKVQPAELEDSGVYFCASSRSGVEQYFGPGTRLTVT.